The 21 T cell receptor beta chains presented below share a single source sample, sequenced in a study of shared clonotypes between healthy human individuals. Only in-frame clones appear in the TCRdb table, and some are missing; sequencing was by immunoSEQ multiplex PCR. The sample shows 2 million to 2.5 million clones, 90% to 96% of them seen only once. The material sequenced was naive CD4+ T cells sorted from blood. Documented subset: CD45RA+ positively selected. These TCRs come from a young man in good health.

The chain is built from TRBV5-1 and TRBJ1-5; D call uncertain. The germline CDR1 and CDR2 sequences are SGHRS and YFSETQ. The CDR3 is 14 amino acids. V lost 4 bases and J 4 bases, leaving 12 bases between the germline ends. The CDR3 region has the DNA TGCGCCAGCAGCCCGGCCCCCCAGAATCAGCCCCAGCATTTT. Translation: CASSPAPQNQPQHF.

This sequence joins TRBV12-5 and TRBJ2-1; 15 nucleotides match TRBD2. Germline V gene lookup returns CDR1 LGHNT and CDR2 FRNRAP. The CDR3 covers 16 residues. V lost 0 bases, J lost 8 bases, and 2 bases stayed unmatched. In nucleotides, the CDR3 is TGTGCTAGTGGTTTGGTACGGACTAGCGGGGGGGATGAGCAGTTCTTC. Translation gives CASGLVRTSGGDEQFF.

This clone was seen only once. V and J are TRBV12-2 and TRBJ2-1; the table's D call of TRBD1 was not tested on the DNA. TRBV12-2 is listed as a pseudogene. The length of the CDR3 is 17 residues. In DNA form, the CDR3 reads TGTGCAAGTCGCTTAGCGAATGTGGGACAGGGGCCCCATGAGCAGTTCTTC. The encoded protein is CASRLANVGQGPHEQFF.

Note on this clone: Other DNA sequences in this specimen translate into the identical CDR3. The V and J genes are TRBV6-5 and TRBJ2-2; D is undetermined. Trimming shortened V by 3 bases and J by 5 bases, and 10 bases separated the two germline ends. The CDR3 extends over 14 amino acids. Germline V gene sequence: CDR1 MNHEY, CDR2 SVGAGI. This CDR3 reads CASSYGRYTGELFF. As DNA, the CDR3 is TGTGCCAGCAGTTATGGGCGGTATACCGGGGAGCTGTTTTTT.

This rearrangement joins TRBV5-4 to TRBJ1-2; unclear D gene. Germline CDR1 and CDR2: SGHNT and YYREEE (reference sequence). Trimming removed 2 bases from V and 5 bases from J, with 16 bases in between. The CDR3 sequence is 15 residues long. The CDR3 is CASSFGRRSSYGYTF. The CDR3 DNA is TGTGCCAGCAGCTTTGGCAGGAGGAGCAGTTATGGCTACACCTTC.

The chain carries TRBV19 and TRBJ2-5; D not resolved. Looked up from germline, CDR1 is LNHDA and CDR2 is SQIVND (reference sequence). V lost 7 bases and J 0 bases, leaving 9 bases between the germline ends. The length of the CDR3 is 13 residues. CDR3 nucleotide sequence: TGTGCCAGTACCGGAGTGAACCAAGAGACCCAGTACTTC. Translated, it gives CASTGVNQETQYF. Using reference TRBV19 and TRBJ2-5 for the parts outside the CDR3, the full variable domain is DGGITQSPKYLFRKEGQNVTLSCEQNLNHDAMYWYRQDPGQGLRLIYYSQIVNDFQKGDIAEGYSVSREKKESFPLTVTSAQKNPTAFYLCASTGVNQETQYFGPGTRLLVL.

The V and J genes are TRBV5-1 and TRBJ1-2; possible D gene TRBD1, 6 bases. V lost 3 bases to trimming and J lost 0 bases, with 12 bases between them. CDR1 and CDR2 (germline): SGHRS, YFSETQ. There are 15 residues in the CDR3. The CDR3 is CASSSTGLANYGYTF. CDR3 bases: TGCGCCAGCAGCTCGACAGGTTTAGCTAACTATGGCTACACCTTC. The variable domain in full, completed from reference TRBV5-1 and TRBJ1-2, reads KAGVTQTPRYLIKTRGQQVTLSCSPISGHRSVSWYQQTPGQGLQFLFEYFSETQRNKGNFPGRFSGRQFSNSRSEMNVSTLELGDSALYLCASSSTGLANYGYTFGSGTRLTVV.

This clone came up once. The V and J genes are TRBV9 and TRBJ2-1; D not certain. The CDR3 consists of 14 residues. CDR1 SGDLS and CDR2 YYNGEE come from the germline V gene. Trimming stripped 6 bases from V and 1 base from J, with 11 bases between. CDR3 in amino acids: CASTPDSSYNEQFF. In DNA, the CDR3 is TGTGCCAGCACTCCAGACTCTTCCTACAATGAGCAGTTCTTC. Based on the CDR3 plus reference TRBV9 and TRBJ2-1, the full variable domain is DSGVTQTPKHLITATGQRVTLRCSPRSGDLSVYWYQQSLDQGLQFLIQYYNGEERAKGNILERFSAQQFPDLHSELNLSSLELGDSALYFCASTPDSSYNEQFFGPGTRLTVL.

The chain has TRBV7-2 and TRBJ2-2; D not resolved. Trimming removed 5 bases at V and 7 bases at J, with 14 bases between. The CDR3 is made up of 14 amino acids. Germline CDR1 SGHTA, CDR2 FQGNSA. The CDR3 DNA reads as TGTGCCAGCAGCGTCCTAGGCCTGCTCGGGGAGCTGTTTTTT. Protein sequence: CASSVLGLLGELFF.

A single count supports this clone. This chain uses TRBV5-6 with TRBJ2-1, with a weak D call TRBD1 (6 bases). Trimming removed 6 bases at V and 7 bases at J, with 23 bases between. The CDR3 consists of 16 residues. Germline V lookup: CDR1 SGHDT, CDR2 YYEEEE. The CDR3 DNA is TGTGCCAGCACCCTACCAACAGGGAACCCGCCTAATGAGCAGTTCTTC. As protein: CASTLPTGNPPNEQFF.

The CDR3 loop is CASSQIGHQETQYF. CDR3 nucleotide sequence: TGCGCCAGCAGCCAAATTGGACATCAAGAGACCCAGTACTTC. J is TRBJ2-5 and V is TRBV5-1; tentatively, D is TRBD1 (5 bases). The V end lost 4 bases, the J end lost 2 bases, and 12 bases lay between the germline ends. The CDR3 sequence is 14 residues long. The germline gives CDR1 SGHRS, CDR2 YFSETQ.

The genes are TRBV6-5 and TRBJ2-4; 8 nucleotides match TRBD2. The CDR3 is 15 amino acids. The germline gives CDR1 MNHEY, CDR2 SVGAGI. V shed 6 bases and J 8 bases; nucleotides not matched to a gene: 12. The chain's CDR3 is CASSPSPAGVYIQYF. Here the CDR3 DNA reads TGTGCCAGCAGCCCTTCCCCAGCGGGAGTGTACATTCAGTACTTC.

The rearrangement links TRBV27 to TRBJ1-5, with a tentative D call TRBD1 (6 bases). The CDR3 loop spans 14 amino acids. Trimming stripped 4 bases from V and 3 bases from J, with 10 bases between. The V gene's germline CDR1 is MNHEY and CDR2 SMNVEV (reference sequence). CDR3 bases: TGTGCCAGCAGTTCTCAGGGGAACAATCAGCCCCAGCATTTT. Translated, it gives CASSSQGNNQPQHF.

The rearrangement links TRBV18 to TRBJ1-4; D gene unclear. Germline V gene data show CDR1 as KGHSH and CDR2 as LQKENI. The length of the CDR3 is 15 residues. Trimming took 5 bases from V and 6 from J, leaving 16 bases between them. The CDR3 DNA is TGTGCCAGCTCAAGCAGCCGGGTATCCGATGAAAAACTGTTTTTT. It specifies CASSSSRVSDEKLFF.

The chain combines TRBV2 with TRBJ1-5; D possibly corresponds to TRBD1 (5 bases). The CDR3 covers 15 residues. The V gene's germline CDR1 is SNHLY and CDR2 FYNNEI. V shed 4 bases and J shed 0 bases, with 10 bases lying between them. In DNA form, the CDR3 reads TGTGCCAGCAGTGCGACAGCTGATAGCAATCAGCCCCAGCATTTT. Protein product: CASSATADSNQPQHF.

This chain connects TRBV30 to TRBJ1-5; D possibly corresponds to TRBD1 (5 bases). The germline V gene encodes CDR1 GTSNPN and CDR2 SVGIG (reference sequence). The V gene lost 1 base and the J gene lost 5 bases, with 9 bases spanning the gap. This CDR3 contains 13 residues. The CDR3 DNA reads TGTGCCTGGAGTGAGGGACTGGATCAGCCCCAGCATTTT. It encodes CAWSEGLDQPQHF.

This rearrangement joins TRBV6-6 to TRBJ2-3; TRBD1 matches 8 bases. This CDR3 comprises 15 residues. The V gene end was trimmed by 5 bases and the J gene end by 3 bases; junction bases not matched to a gene: 7. The V gene's germline CDR1 is MNHNY and CDR2 SVGAGI (reference sequence). The CDR3 bases are TGTGCCAGCAGTGCGGGACAGGTTTTAACAGATACGCAGTATTTT. Its protein is CASSAGQVLTDTQYF.

In its sample, this clone was seen a few times. The chain uses TRBV19 and TRBJ1-2; 7 positions match TRBD1. The length of the CDR3 is 16 residues. Germline assignment: CDR1 LNHDA and CDR2 SQIVND (reference sequence). The trim removed 5 bases at V and 8 bases at J, leaving 17 bases unmatched. CDR3 nucleotide sequence: TGTGCCAGTAGTCCAGAGACAGGGATTGGGGCTGCCGGCTACACCTTC. Residues: CASSPETGIGAAGYTF.

The J gene is TRBJ1-5, the V gene TRBV28; D perhaps matches TRBD1 (5 bases). Germline V gene sequence: CDR1 MDHEN, CDR2 SYDVKM. The CDR3 sequence is 14 residues long. Trimming took 6 bases from V and 5 from J, leaving 14 bases between them. Here the CDR3 DNA reads TGTGCCAGCAGGCCGGGACCGGGATATCAGCCCCAGCATTTT. Its protein is CASRPGPGYQPQHF.

The chain uses TRBV5-8 and TRBJ2-1, with 10 bases aligning to TRBD2. After removal of 3 bases from V and 2 bases from J, the junction contained 2 bases not matched to a gene. Germline V CDR1 and CDR2: SGHTS, YDEGEE. This CDR3 has 15 amino acids. The CDR3 sequence: CASSWTSGTYNEQFF. The CDR3 DNA reads as TGTGCCAGCAGCTGGACTAGCGGAACCTACAATGAGCAGTTCTTC. Combining the CDR3 with reference TRBV5-8 and TRBJ2-1 gives the whole variable domain EAGVTQSPTHLIKTRGQQATLRCSPISGHTSVYWYQQALGLGLQFLLWYDEGEERNRGNFPPRFSGRQFPNYSSELNVNALELEDSALYLCASSWTSGTYNEQFFGPGTRLTVL.

The chain carries TRBV28 and TRBJ2-7, with D possibly TRBD2 on 5 matching bases. Germline-derived CDR1 and CDR2 are MDHEN and SYDVKM. V was shortened by 6 bases and J by 6 bases, with 12 bases between the two germline ends. CDR3 length: 12 amino acids. The chain's CDR3 is CASSSPSSEQYF. The CDR3, as DNA: TGTGCCAGCAGCTCCCCTAGCTCCGAGCAGTACTTC.